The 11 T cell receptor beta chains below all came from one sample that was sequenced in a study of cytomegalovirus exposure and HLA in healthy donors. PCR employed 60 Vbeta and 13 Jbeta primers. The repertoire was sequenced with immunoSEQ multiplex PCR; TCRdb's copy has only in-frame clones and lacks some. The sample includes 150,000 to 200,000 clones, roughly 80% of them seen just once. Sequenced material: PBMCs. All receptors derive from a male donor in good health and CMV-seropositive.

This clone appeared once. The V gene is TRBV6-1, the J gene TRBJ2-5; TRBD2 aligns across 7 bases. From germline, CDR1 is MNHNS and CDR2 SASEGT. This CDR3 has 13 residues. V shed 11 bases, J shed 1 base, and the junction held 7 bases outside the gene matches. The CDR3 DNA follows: TGTGCCGGGGGGGGAGGGCCCCAAGAGACCCAGTACTTC. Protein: CAGGGGPQETQYF.

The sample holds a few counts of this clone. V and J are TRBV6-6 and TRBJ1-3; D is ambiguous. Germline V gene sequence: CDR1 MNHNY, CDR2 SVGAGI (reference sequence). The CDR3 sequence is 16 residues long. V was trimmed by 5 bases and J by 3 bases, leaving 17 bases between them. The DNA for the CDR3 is TGTGCCAGCAGTCCGGTCGGGGTCGACCTTGGAAACACCATATATTTT. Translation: CASSPVGVDLGNTIYF.

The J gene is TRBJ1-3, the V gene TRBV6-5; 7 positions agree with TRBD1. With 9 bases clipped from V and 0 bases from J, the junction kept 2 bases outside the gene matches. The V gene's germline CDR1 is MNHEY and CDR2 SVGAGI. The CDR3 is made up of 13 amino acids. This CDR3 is CASGTASGNTIYF. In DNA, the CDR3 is TGTGCCAGTGGGACAGCCTCTGGAAACACCATATATTTT.

Written as DNA, the CDR3 is TGTGCCAGCAGCTTACAACTAGCGGGGGGACGGGATGAGCAGTTCTTC. It codes for CASSLQLAGGRDEQFF. The gene calls are TRBV7-2 and TRBJ2-1; 12 positions match TRBD2. Losses at the gene ends were 2 bases for V and 8 bases for J; bases not matched to a gene: 7. CDR1 and CDR2 (germline): SGHTA, FQGNSA. The CDR3 runs 16 residues. The variable domain in full, with the rest retrieved from reference TRBV7-2 and TRBJ2-1, is GAGVSQSPSNKVTEKGKDVELRCDPISGHTALYWYRQSLGQGLEFLIYFQGNSAPDKSGLPSDRFSAERTGGSVSTLTIQRTQQEDSAVYLCASSLQLAGGRDEQFFGPGTRLTVL.

CDR3 DNA sequence: TGTGCCACCAGCAGCTGGGACAGGGGAGACTACGAGCAGTACTTC. It codes for CATSSWDRGDYEQYF. The chain combines TRBV15 with TRBJ2-7, with 10 nucleotides matching TRBD1. The junction had 5 bases not matched to a gene; V was cut back by 3 bases and J by 3 bases. The CDR3 runs to 15 residues. Looked up from germline, CDR1 is LNHNV and CDR2 is YYDKDF (reference sequence).

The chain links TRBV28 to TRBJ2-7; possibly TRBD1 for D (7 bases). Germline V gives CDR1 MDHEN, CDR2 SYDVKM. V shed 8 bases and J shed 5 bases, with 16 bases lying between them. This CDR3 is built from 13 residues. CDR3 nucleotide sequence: TGTGCCAGCGGACAGGCCGGAGGGAACGAGCAGTACTTC. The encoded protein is CASGQAGGNEQYF.

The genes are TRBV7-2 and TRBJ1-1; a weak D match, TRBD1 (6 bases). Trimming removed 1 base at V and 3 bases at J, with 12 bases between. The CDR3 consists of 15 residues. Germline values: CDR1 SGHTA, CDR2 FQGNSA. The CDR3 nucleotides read TGTGCCAGCAGCTTAGGGTCCCAGGGGTACACTGAAGCTTTCTTT. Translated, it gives CASSLGSQGYTEAFF.

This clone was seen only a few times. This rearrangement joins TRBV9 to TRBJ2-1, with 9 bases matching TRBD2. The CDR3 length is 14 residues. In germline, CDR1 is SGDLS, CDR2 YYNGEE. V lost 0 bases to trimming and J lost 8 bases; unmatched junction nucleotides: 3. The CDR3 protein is CASSVAREGDEQFF. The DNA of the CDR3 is TGTGCCAGCAGCGTAGCGCGGGAGGGGGATGAGCAGTTCTTC. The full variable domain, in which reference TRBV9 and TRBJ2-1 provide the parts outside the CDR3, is DSGVTQTPKHLITATGQRVTLRCSPRSGDLSVYWYQQSLDQGLQFLIQYYNGEERAKGNILERFSAQQFPDLHSELNLSSLELGDSALYFCASSVAREGDEQFFGPGTRLTVL.

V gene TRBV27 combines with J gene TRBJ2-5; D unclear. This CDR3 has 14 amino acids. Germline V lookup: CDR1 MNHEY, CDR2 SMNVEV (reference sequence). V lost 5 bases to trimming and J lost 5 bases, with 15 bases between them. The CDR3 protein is CASSLTARTETQYF. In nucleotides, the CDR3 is TGTGCCAGCAGTCTTACAGCCCGAACGGAGACCCAGTACTTC.

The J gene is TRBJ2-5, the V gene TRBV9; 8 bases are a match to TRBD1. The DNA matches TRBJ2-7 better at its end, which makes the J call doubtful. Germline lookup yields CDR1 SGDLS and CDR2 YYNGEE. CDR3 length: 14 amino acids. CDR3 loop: CASSVGQGAYEQYF. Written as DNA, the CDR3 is TGTGCCAGCAGCGTAGGCCAGGGGGCTTACGAGCAGTACTTC.

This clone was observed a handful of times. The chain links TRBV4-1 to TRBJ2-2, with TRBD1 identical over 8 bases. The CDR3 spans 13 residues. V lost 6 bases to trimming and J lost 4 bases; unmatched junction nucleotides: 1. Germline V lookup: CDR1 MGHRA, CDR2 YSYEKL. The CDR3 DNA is TGCGCCAGCAGGACAGGGGTCACCGGGGAGCTGTTTTTT. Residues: CASRTGVTGELFF.